The source of this T cell receptor (beta chain) is a study of T cell responses to AZD1222 COVID-19 vaccine. Study-level results: In all cases, repertoires were sampled only after the peak T cell response. Researchers report vaccine-associated CD4 TCRs spanning spike, with dominance at 160-218 and 743-854. Mostly white British, mostly female donors; authors suggested clonal diversity may be underestimated.

The analysis combined second doses at about 4 or about 12 weeks. This CDR3 contains 16 residues. Germline CDR1 is KGHDR and CDR2 is SFDVKD. Trimming took 4 bases from V and 2 from J; bases not matched to a gene: 8. Repertoires were generated with immunoSEQ multiplex PCR, while TCRdb's copy carries only in-frame clones and drops some. The sample lists about 81,000 clones, under 95% occurring once. A note on this clone: Its antigen remains unidentified.

J is TRBJ2-3 and V is TRBV24-1; TRBD2 matches 7 bases. Sample: peripheral blood, taken 28 days after the second AZD1222 dose. The TCR originated in an adult who received the AZD1222 COVID-19 vaccine. For the CDR3, the DNA is TGTGCCACCAGTGAGCTGAGCGGGGACTACACAGATACGCAGTATTTT. Protein product: CATSELSGDYTDTQYF.